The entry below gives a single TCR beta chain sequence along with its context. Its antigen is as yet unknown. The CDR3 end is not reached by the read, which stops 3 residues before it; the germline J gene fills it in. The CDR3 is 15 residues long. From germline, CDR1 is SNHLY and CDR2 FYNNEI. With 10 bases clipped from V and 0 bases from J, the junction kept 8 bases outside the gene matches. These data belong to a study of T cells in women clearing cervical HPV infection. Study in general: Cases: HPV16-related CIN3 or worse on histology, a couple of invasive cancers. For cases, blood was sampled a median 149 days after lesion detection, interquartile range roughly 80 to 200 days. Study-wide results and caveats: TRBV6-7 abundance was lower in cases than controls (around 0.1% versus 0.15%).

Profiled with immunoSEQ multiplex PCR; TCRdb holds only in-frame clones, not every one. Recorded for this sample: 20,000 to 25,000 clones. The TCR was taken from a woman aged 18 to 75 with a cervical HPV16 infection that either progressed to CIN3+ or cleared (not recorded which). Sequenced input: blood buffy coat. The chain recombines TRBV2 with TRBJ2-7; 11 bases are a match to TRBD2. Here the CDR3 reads CAKSPGTSGSYEQYF. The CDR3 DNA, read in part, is TGTGCCAAAAGCCCCGGGACTAGCGGCTCCTACGAG.